This TCR beta chain is from a study of CD8 T cells in Susac syndrome. Peripheral blood CD8+ and CD4+ T cells were profiled by TCR beta sequencing. The multiple sclerosis control cohort comprised treatment-naive individuals presenting with stable or active relapsing-remitting disease. Both CD4+ and CD8+ T cells were negatively isolated, and TEMRA cells underwent FACS enrichment. Turning to this clonotype: The antigen remains undetermined.

Broader study findings: As the study acknowledged, the number of individuals who were part of its TCR sequencing and HLA analysis was relatively small.

Random hexamers primed reverse transcription of about 0.45 to 1 ug RNA. TCRdb used MiXCR to reprocess the immunoSEQ multiplex PCR reads, holding one entry per CDR3 protein. The sample lists just over 150,000 distinct CDR3 sequences; roughly 94% were seen once. The TCR was taken from a human donor with multiple sclerosis. Material for sequencing was CD8+ T cells from PBMCs.

As DNA, the CDR3 is TGTGCCAGCAGTTCTGGGGCCCTCTACGAGCAGTACTTC. Translated: CASSSGALYEQYF. V gene TRBV27 combines with J gene TRBJ2-7; possible D gene TRBD1, 5 bases. V was cut by 4 bases and J by 3 bases, with 10 bases left in between. The germline gives CDR1 MNHEY, CDR2 SMNVEV (reference sequence). The CDR3 has 13 residues.